A single sample is the source of the 7 T cell receptor beta chains below, sequenced in a study of blood T cells in healthy people across ages. Primers used in a second PCR of roughly 7 to 12 cycles were a sample-barcoded 5' primer and a J-beta primer mix. TCRdb recomputed calls from the 5' RACE reads with MiXCR, one row per CDR3 protein. The table includes over 600,000 distinct CDR3 sequences, roughly 20% detected once. The sample consisted of blood. Receptors originate from a man between 65 and 79 years old in good health.

This rearrangement joins TRBV20-1 to TRBJ2-7; the match to TRBD1 covers 10 bases. J gave up 4 bases and V 2 bases, and 5 bases lay outside the gene matches. Germline V gene data show CDR1 as DFQATT and CDR2 as SNEGSKA (reference sequence). CDR3 length equals 14 residues. In DNA form, the CDR3 reads TGCAGTGCTAGATTGACAGGGGGCCGTTACGAGCAGTACTTC. Its protein is CSARLTGGRYEQYF.

A few counts support this clonotype. J is TRBJ2-7 and V is TRBV3-1; unclear D gene. Germline values: CDR1 LGHDT, CDR2 YNNKEL (reference sequence). Trimming took off 3 bases at V and 6 bases at J, with 6 bases between the two ends. The CDR3 has 11 residues. This chain's CDR3 is CASSQIGEQYF. DNA of the CDR3: TGTGCCAGCAGCCAGATAGGCGAGCAGTACTTC.

This clonotype was picked up a small number of times. This chain joins TRBV3-1 and TRBJ2-2; D is possibly TRBD1 (7 bases). From germline, CDR1 is LGHDT and CDR2 YNNKEL (reference sequence). The CDR3 contains 15 residues. V shed 4 bases and J shed 4 bases, with 13 bases lying between them. The CDR3 reads CASSRRAGGTGELFF. The CDR3 bases are TGTGCCAGCAGCCGGAGGGCAGGGGGCACCGGGGAGCTGTTTTTT.

This clonotype was counted between two and nine times. The chain carries TRBV20-1 and TRBJ2-5; D is perhaps TRBD2 (6 bases). With the DNA end fitting TRBJ2-7 better, the J assignment may be wrong. The CDR3 is 15 amino acids. Germline assignment: CDR1 DFQATT and CDR2 SNEGSKA (reference sequence). Written as DNA, the CDR3 is TGCAGTGCTAGACTGGGACTGAACCCCTCCTACGAGCAGTACTTC. It yields the protein CSARLGLNPSYEQYF.

CDR3 in amino acids: CSVVQRETQYF. The CDR3 DNA follows: TGCAGCGTTGTACAGCGAGAGACCCAGTACTTC. The chain joins TRBV29-1 to TRBJ2-5; no clear D. V gave up 4 bases and J gave up 4 bases, with 7 bases separating them. This CDR3 has 11 residues. Germline values: CDR1 SQVTM, CDR2 ANQGSEA.

The V gene is TRBV30, the J gene TRBJ2-6; D unresolved. Trimming removed 0 bases from V and 0 bases from J, with 6 bases in between. Germline V gene data show CDR1 as GTSNPN and CDR2 as SVGIG (reference sequence). The CDR3 totals 15 residues. The CDR3 nucleotides read TGTGCCTGGAGTGTAAGGGTCTCTGGGGCCAACGTCCTGACTTTC. Its protein product is CAWSVRVSGANVLTF.

The rearrangement links TRBV4-3 to TRBJ2-5, with 9 bases lining up with TRBD1. J was trimmed by 3 bases and V by 3 bases; bases with no gene match: 8. Germline CDR1 and CDR2: LGHNA and YSLEER. The CDR3 extends over 16 amino acids. The CDR3 is CASSHYGTGREETQYF. CDR3 DNA: TGCGCCAGCAGCCACTACGGGACAGGGAGGGAAGAGACCCAGTACTTC.